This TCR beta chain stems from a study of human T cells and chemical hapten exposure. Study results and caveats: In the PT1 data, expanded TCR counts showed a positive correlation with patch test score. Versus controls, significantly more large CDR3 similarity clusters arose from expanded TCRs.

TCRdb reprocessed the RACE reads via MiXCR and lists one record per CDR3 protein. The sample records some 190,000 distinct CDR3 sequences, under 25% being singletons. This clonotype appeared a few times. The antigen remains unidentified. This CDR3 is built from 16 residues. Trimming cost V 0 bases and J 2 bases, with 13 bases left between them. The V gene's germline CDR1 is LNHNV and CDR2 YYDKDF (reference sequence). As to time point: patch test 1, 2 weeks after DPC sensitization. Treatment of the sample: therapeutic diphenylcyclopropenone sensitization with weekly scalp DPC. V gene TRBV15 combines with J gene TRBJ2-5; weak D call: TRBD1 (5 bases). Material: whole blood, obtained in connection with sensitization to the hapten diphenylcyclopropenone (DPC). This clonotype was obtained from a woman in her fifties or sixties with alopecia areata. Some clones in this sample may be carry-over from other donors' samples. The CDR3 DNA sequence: TGTGCCACCAGCAGAGACAATGCGCAGGGACAAGAGACCCAGTACTTC. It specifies CATSRDNAQGQETQYF.